This T cell receptor beta chain was observed in a study of neurological immune-mediated disorders. Overall study results and limits: The multiple sclerosis repertoire cluster was not associated with any clinical or MRI feature. None of the CDR3 amino acid sequences found in expanded clones was shared across subjects. This suggests that the TCR-beta repertoires were private in all groups. The repertoires of 18 of 34 multiple sclerosis patients were placed by phylogenetic grouping in a single related-CDR3 cluster, which may be a signature.

On this clonotype itself: What it binds is not known.

The cDNA came from 5'RACE, which used 10-nucleotide random UMIs. A single record per CDR3 protein comes from TCRdb applying MiXCR to the 5' RACE reads. The profile shows roughly 70,000 distinct CDR3 sequences, roughly 3.9% of them singletons. CDR3 length: 12 amino acids. Germline V gives CDR1 MGHRA, CDR2 YSYEKL. V shed 5 bases and J 7 bases; nucleotides not matched to a gene: 5. The source material was PBMCs. This TCR was sampled from a man under 40 with multiple sclerosis. The gene calls are TRBV4-1 and TRBJ2-7; 7 bases align to TRBD1. The CDR3 region has the DNA TGCGCCAGCAGCAACCAGGGGGAAGAGCAGTACTTC. Translating it yields CASSNQGEEQYF.